This TCR beta chain was captured in a study of control samples from healthy donors and cancer patients. Data came from immunoSEQ multiplex PCR; TCRdb stores just in-frame clones and leaves some out. Here the sample spans roughly 150,000 clones, 80% to 95% being singletons. Germline CDR1 and CDR2: SGHDN and FVKESK. V was cut by 1 base and J by 8 bases, with 11 bases left in between. The CDR3 sequence is 13 residues long. This TCR was sampled from a woman aged 25 to 39 in good health. Sequencing used blood. The chain uses TRBV14 and TRBJ1-2; maybe TRBD1 (6 bases). The CDR3 sequence is CASSQGTANGYTF. DNA for the CDR3: TGTGCCAGCAGCCAAGGGACAGCTAACGGCTACACCTTC.